One and the same sample provided the 14 T cell receptor beta chains below, sequenced in a study of shared clonotypes between healthy human individuals. TCRdb's table, derived via immunoSEQ multiplex PCR, lists solely in-frame clones and lacks some. This table holds 1.5 million to 1.9 million clones, approximately 98% found once. The sequencing input was naive CD4+ T cells sorted from blood. The subset denotes: CD45RA+ positively selected. The receptor source for this set is a man aged 25-45 years in good health.

The chain joins TRBV29-1 to TRBJ2-7; D is possibly TRBD2 (5 bases). V gave up 3 bases and J gave up 2 bases, with 14 bases separating them. Looked up from germline, CDR1 is SQVTM and CDR2 is ANQGSEA. CDR3 size: 14 residues. CDR3 coding DNA: TGCAGCGTTGACTTTGGAAGCGGTGCCTACGAGCAGTACTTC. Protein sequence: CSVDFGSGAYEQYF.

This clone has more than one count but fewer than ten. The identical CDR3 is also encoded by other nucleotide sequences in the sample. The chain uses TRBV27 and TRBJ2-5, with no clear D. V lost 2 bases to trimming and J lost 5 bases, with 3 bases between them. Germline V lookup: CDR1 MNHEY, CDR2 SMNVEV (reference sequence). The CDR3 spans 11 residues. CDR3 in DNA: TGTGCCAGCAGTTTAGGGGAGACCCAGTACTTC. As protein: CASSLGETQYF.

A single count supports this clone. The chain joins TRBV18 to TRBJ2-2, with D perhaps assigned TRBD1 or TRBD2 (7 bases each). Trimming removed 4 bases from V and 4 bases from J, with 16 bases in between. The CDR3 length is 16 residues. The germline gives CDR1 KGHSH, CDR2 LQKENI. The CDR3 here is CASSQRTGGSTGELFF. The CDR3 DNA reads as TGTGCCAGCTCACAACGGACAGGCGGGAGCACCGGGGAGCTGTTTTTT. The full variable domain, its missing parts supplied by reference TRBV18 and TRBJ2-2, is NAGVMQNPRHLVRRRGQEARLRCSPMKGHSHVYWYRQLPEEGLKFMVYLQKENIIDESGMPKERFSAEFPKEGPSILRIQQVVRGDSAAYFCASSQRTGGSTGELFFGEGSRLTVL.

This sequence joins TRBV7-2 and TRBJ1-2; the match to TRBD1 covers 8 bases. The ends lost 1 base at V and 8 bases at J; junction bases unmatched: 6. Germline loops: CDR1 SGHTA, CDR2 FQGNSA. CDR3 length: 14 amino acids. The CDR3 loop is CASSLVWGDRGYTF. The CDR3, as DNA: TGTGCCAGCAGCTTAGTTTGGGGGGACAGGGGCTACACCTTC.

This clone was detected only once. The same CDR3 arises from other DNA sequences in this sample as well. The rearrangement links TRBV6-1 to TRBJ2-2; no firm D call. The CDR3 is made up of 14 amino acids. V lost 3 bases to trimming and J lost 1 base, with 6 bases between them. Per the germline V gene, CDR1 is MNHNS and CDR2 is SASEGT. CDR3 loop: CASSELRNTGELFF. DNA of the CDR3: TGTGCCAGCAGTGAGTTGAGGAACACCGGGGAGCTGTTTTTT.

This chain links TRBV7-8 with TRBJ1-5; no reliable D call. CDR1 SGHVS and CDR2 FQNEAQ come from the germline V gene. The CDR3 runs to 15 residues. V lost 4 bases and J lost 4, with 14 bases in between. DNA of the CDR3: TGTGCCAGCAGCTCCGTGGTGATGGGAAATCAGCCCCAGCATTTT. Its protein product is CASSSVVMGNQPQHF.

The rearrangement links TRBV6-1 to TRBJ2-1; D gene ambiguous. Trimming cost V 4 bases and J 0 bases, with 10 bases left between them. This CDR3 is 15 amino acids long. The germline CDR1 and CDR2 sequences are MNHNS and SASEGT. The CDR3 is CASSGRSSSYNEQFF. The CDR3 DNA sequence: TGTGCCAGCAGTGGACGTTCGAGCTCCTACAATGAGCAGTTCTTC.

In DNA, the CDR3 is TGTGCCAGCACCCTGGGGGGGGCCAATGAAAAACTGTTTTTT. This encodes CASTLGGANEKLFF. V and J are TRBV5-4 and TRBJ1-4; D possibly corresponds to TRBD1 (6 bases). Trimming took 6 bases from V and 5 from J, leaving 14 bases between them. The length of the CDR3 is 14 residues. Germline loops: CDR1 SGHNT, CDR2 YYREEE (reference sequence).

The chain has TRBV7-2 and TRBJ1-4; D possibly corresponds to TRBD1 (6 bases). The germline gives CDR1 SGHTA, CDR2 FQGNSA. The CDR3 runs to 13 residues. Trimming pared 1 base from V and 11 bases from J, leaving 11 bases between. CDR3 sequence reads: CASSLVYREKLFF. The DNA for the CDR3 is TGTGCCAGCAGCTTAGTTTACAGGGAGAAACTGTTTTTT.

V and J are TRBV5-1 and TRBJ1-4; D ambiguous. The CDR3 extends over 13 amino acids. Trimming removed 2 bases at V and 6 bases at J, with 8 bases between. Germline-derived CDR1 and CDR2 are SGHRS and YFSETQ. DNA for the CDR3: TGCGCCAGCAGCTTATTTTCTGATGAAAAACTGTTTTTT. Translating it yields CASSLFSDEKLFF.

This clone was seen a single time. The rearrangement joins TRBV4-2 to TRBJ2-3, with TRBD2 matching over 7 bases. Germline V gene sequence: CDR1 LGHNA, CDR2 YNFKEQ. The CDR3 loop spans 19 amino acids. V lost 0 bases and J lost 0; bases outside the gene matches: 12. CDR3 amino acids: CASSQDGPLGRESTDTQYF. CDR3 DNA sequence: TGTGCCAGCAGCCAAGACGGTCCCCTGGGGCGGGAGAGCACAGATACGCAGTATTTT.

The CDR3 nucleotides are TGCAGCGGTGTGGGGGACGGAGGATGGGTGGAGACCCAGTACTTC. It translates to CSGVGDGGWVETQYF. The chain uses TRBV29-1 and TRBJ2-5; the D gene could be TRBD1 or TRBD2 (5 bases each). Trimming removed 7 bases at V and 5 bases at J, with 23 bases between. The length of the CDR3 is 15 residues. Germline V lookup: CDR1 SQVTM, CDR2 ANQGSEA.

The chain recombines TRBV18 with TRBJ2-1; 8 positions match TRBD1. This CDR3 comprises 15 residues. CDR1 is KGHSH and CDR2 is LQKENI in the germline V gene. With 2 bases clipped from V and 4 bases from J, the junction kept 4 bases outside the gene matches. CDR3 residues: CASSPLQGAYNEQFF. DNA of the CDR3: TGTGCCAGCTCACCATTGCAGGGGGCATACAATGAGCAGTTCTTC.

The chain is built from TRBV27 and TRBJ2-7; TRBD2 might be the D (6 bases). V lost 5 bases and J 3 bases, leaving 11 bases between the germline ends. The V gene's germline CDR1 is MNHEY and CDR2 SMNVEV (reference sequence). This CDR3 comprises 13 residues. CDR3 DNA: TGTGCCAGCAGTAACCCGGGACTCTACGAGCAGTACTTC. Protein sequence: CASSNPGLYEQYF.